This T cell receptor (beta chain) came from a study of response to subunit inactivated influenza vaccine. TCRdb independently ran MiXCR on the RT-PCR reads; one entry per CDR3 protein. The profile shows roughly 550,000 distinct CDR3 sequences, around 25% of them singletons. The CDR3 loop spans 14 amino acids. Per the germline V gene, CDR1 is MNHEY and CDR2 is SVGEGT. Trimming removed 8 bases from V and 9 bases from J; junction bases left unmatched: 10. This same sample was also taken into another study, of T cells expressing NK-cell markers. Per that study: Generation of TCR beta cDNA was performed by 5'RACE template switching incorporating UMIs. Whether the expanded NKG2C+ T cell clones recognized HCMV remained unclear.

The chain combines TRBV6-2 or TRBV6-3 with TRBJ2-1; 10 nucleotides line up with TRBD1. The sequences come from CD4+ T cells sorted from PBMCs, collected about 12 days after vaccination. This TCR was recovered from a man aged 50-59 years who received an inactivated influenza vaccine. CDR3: CASPPGQGRSEQFF. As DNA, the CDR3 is TGTGCCAGCCCGCCGGGACAGGGGAGGAGTGAGCAGTTCTTC.